The T cell receptor beta chain described here comes from a study of T cells in tuberculosis. Sorting used thawed, overnight-rested PBMC stained with anti-CD3, a viability dye and GMM-loaded CD1B tetramer. The CD1B tetramers carried C32 glucose monomycolate purified from Rhodococcus equi. Profiled with immunoSEQ multiplex PCR; TCRdb holds only in-frame clones, not every one. Altogether around 60,000 clones are present, about 76% being singletons, with the ten largest covering 9.5% to 15%. The CDR3 consists of 16 residues. V was pared by 0 bases and J by 6 bases, with 8 bases of the junction left unmatched. The germline V gene has CDR1 LGHNA and CDR2 YNFKEQ.

The origin of this receptor is an adult woman with latent tuberculosis. The gene calls are TRBV4-2 and TRBJ1-3; 7 bases are a match to TRBD1. The source material was CD1b-GMM tetramer-negative cells sorted from PBMCs. The CDR3 DNA sequence: TGTGCCAGCAGCCAAGACCGGGACAGCAGAGAAAACACCATATATTTT. Protein: CASSQDRDSRENTIYF.